This TCR beta chain was sequenced in a study of cytomegalovirus exposure and HLA in healthy donors. Germline-derived CDR1 and CDR2 are SSHAT and FNYEAQ (reference sequence). The CDR3 totals 15 residues. Trimming removed 2 bases from V and 2 bases from J, with 10 bases in between. This clone was counted a few times. TCRdb's table, derived via immunoSEQ multiplex PCR, lists solely in-frame clones and lacks some. The repertoire consists of tens of thousands of clones, with approximately 81% occurring once and the leading ten covering 12%. The sequence came from a young woman in good health and CMV-seropositive. The sequenced sample consisted of PBMCs. The J gene is TRBJ2-1, the V gene TRBV7-7; no clear D. The CDR3 sequence: CASSLNPGAYNEQFF. The DNA for the CDR3 is TGTGCCAGCAGCTTAAACCCGGGTGCCTACAATGAGCAGTTCTTC.